This TCR beta chain was retrieved from a study of cytomegalovirus exposure and HLA in healthy donors. In the case of this clone: Its matching antigen is unknown.

The PCR used 60 Vbeta and 13 Jbeta primers. Sequencing used immunoSEQ multiplex PCR; TCRdb keeps in-frame clones, though not all of them. The sample has around 120,000 clones; over 60% are singletons. The CDR3 loop spans 18 amino acids. Germline-derived CDR1 and CDR2 are MGHRA and YSYEKL. V dropped 1 base and J dropped 2 bases, with 18 bases sitting between them. Study-wide points: Some V segments, including TRBV6-2 and TRBV6-3, were excluded as indistinguishable. Specificity of three CMV-associated chains for CMV antigens was verified in vitro.

This clonotype originated in a man aged 18 to 35 in good health and CMV-seronegative. The chain links TRBV4-1 to TRBJ1-3; D remains unclear. Sequencing was performed on PBMCs. Written as DNA, the CDR3 is TGCGCCAGCAGCCAAGTTGGAGCACACGCCCTGCCTGGAAACACCATATATTTT. Encoded protein: CASSQVGAHALPGNTIYF.